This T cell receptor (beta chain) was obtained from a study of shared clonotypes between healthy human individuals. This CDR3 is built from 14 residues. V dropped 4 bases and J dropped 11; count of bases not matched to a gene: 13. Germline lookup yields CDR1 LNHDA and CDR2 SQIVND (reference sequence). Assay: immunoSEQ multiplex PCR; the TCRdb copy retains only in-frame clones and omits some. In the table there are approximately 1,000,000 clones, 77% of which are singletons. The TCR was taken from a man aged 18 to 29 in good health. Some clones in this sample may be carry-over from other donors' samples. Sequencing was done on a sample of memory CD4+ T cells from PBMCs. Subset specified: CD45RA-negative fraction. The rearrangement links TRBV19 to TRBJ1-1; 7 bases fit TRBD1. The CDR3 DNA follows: TGTGCCAGTAGTAGACCGGGGACAGCCTGGGATGCTTTCTTT. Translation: CASSRPGTAWDAFF.